A single sample is the source of the 21 T cell receptor beta chains below, sequenced in a study of blood T cell repertoires in COVID-19. Profiled with immunoSEQ multiplex PCR; TCRdb holds only in-frame clones, not every one. The sample holds 250,000 to 300,000 clones, approximately 90% seen once. Sequencing used peripheral blood. Receptors were obtained from a middle-aged woman with acute or convalescent COVID-19.

The V call is TRBV12-3 or TRBV12-4, the J call TRBJ2-1; D call uncertain. The CDR3 consists of 11 residues. V shed 4 bases and J shed 9 bases, with 7 bases lying between them. The CDR3 bases are TGTGCCAGCAGTTCGCTCGGTGAGCAGTTCTTC. Protein sequence: CASSSLGEQFF.

This clone has only one observation. The genes are TRBV7-9 and TRBJ2-7; perhaps TRBD1 as D (6 bases). CDR3 length equals 15 residues. Trimming took off 4 bases at V and 0 bases at J, with 13 bases between the two ends. Germline assignment: CDR1 SEHNR and CDR2 FQNEAQ (reference sequence). The CDR3 reads CASSSDRTSSYEQYV. The CDR3 DNA sequence: TGTGCCAGCAGCTCCGACAGGACGAGCTCCTACGAGCAGTACGTC.

The genes are TRBV5-6 and TRBJ1-2, with TRBD1 matching 10 bases. Trimming removed 3 bases from V and 4 bases from J; junction bases left unmatched: 6. Germline V gene lookup returns CDR1 SGHDT and CDR2 YYEEEE. The CDR3 contains 15 residues. The CDR3 DNA follows: TGTGCCAGCAGCTATCCCCGGGACAGGGGCTATGGCTACACCTTC. This encodes CASSYPRDRGYGYTF.

The chain is built from TRBV5-1 and TRBJ1-3; no definite D call. Germline lookup yields CDR1 SGHRS and CDR2 YFSETQ. V lost 0 bases and J 0 bases, leaving 16 bases between the germline ends. The CDR3 is 18 amino acids. CDR3 nucleotides: TGCGCCAGCAGCTTGGGCCCCCCCGTGGGGAGCTCTGGAAACACCATATATTTT. It encodes CASSLGPPVGSSGNTIYF. The full variable domain, with the rest looked up from reference TRBV5-1 and TRBJ1-3, is KAGVTQTPRYLIKTRGQQVTLSCSPISGHRSVSWYQQTPGQGLQFLFEYFSETQRNKGNFPGRFSGRQFSNSRSEMNVSTLELGDSALYLCASSLGPPVGSSGNTIYFGEGSWLTVV.

The chain joins TRBV3-1 (or the pseudogene TRBV3-2) to TRBJ1-6, with 7 bases matching TRBD1. The CDR3 is 17 amino acids. Germline CDR1 reads LGHDT; CDR2 reads YNNKEL (reference sequence). Trimming cost V 7 bases and J 5 bases; bases outside gene matches: 14. DNA for the CDR3: TGTGCCAGCACCCCAGGGGCGGGACAGCTTCATAATTCACCCCTCCACTTT. It codes for CASTPGAGQLHNSPLHF.

The gene calls are TRBV7-9 and TRBJ2-2; TRBD2 matches 7 bases. Germline values: CDR1 SEHNR, CDR2 FQNEAQ (reference sequence). The CDR3 length is 16 residues. Losses at the gene ends were 1 base for V and 4 bases for J; bases not matched to a gene: 6. The CDR3 is CASSLGWGGITGELFF. CDR3 nucleotides: TGTGCCAGCAGCTTAGGATGGGGAGGGATCACCGGGGAGCTGTTTTTT.

The chain recombines TRBV27 with TRBJ2-1, with TRBD2 matching 9 bases. Germline assignment: CDR1 MNHEY and CDR2 SMNVEV (reference sequence). CDR3 length: 17 residues. J lost 3 bases, V lost 1 base, and 7 bases had no gene match. This CDR3 reads CASSLFSGLANYNEQFF. The CDR3 nucleotides are TGTGCCAGCAGTTTATTCTCGGGACTAGCTAACTACAATGAGCAGTTCTTC.

A few counts support this clone. The gene calls are TRBV10-1 and TRBJ2-2, with 10 bases that match TRBD2. The ends lost 5 bases at V and 4 bases at J; junction bases unmatched: 7. The germline V gene encodes CDR1 WNHNN and CDR2 SYGVQD (reference sequence). The CDR3 sequence is 16 residues long. The CDR3 protein is CASSPVASGGTGELFF. The CDR3 region has the DNA TGCGCCAGCAGTCCAGTTGCTAGCGGGGGCACCGGGGAGCTGTTTTTT.

This clone was counted a few times. V usage is TRBV25-1 and J usage is TRBJ1-2, with TRBD1 matching over 9 bases. Germline CDR1 MGHDK, CDR2 SYGVNS. Losses at the gene ends were 4 bases for V and 3 bases for J; bases not matched to a gene: 3. The CDR3 length is 14 residues. The DNA of the CDR3 is TGTGCCAGCAGTGCGACAGGGGGATACTATGGCTACACCTTC. Translating it yields CASSATGGYYGYTF.

CDR3 protein: CASSPGIGGSSYNSPLHF. The CDR3 bases are TGTGCCAGCAGCCCCGGTATAGGGGGAAGCTCCTATAATTCACCCCTCCACTTT. The genes are TRBV9 and TRBJ1-6; D perhaps matches TRBD1 (6 bases). Trimming stripped 4 bases from V and 0 bases from J, with 17 bases between. The germline V gene has CDR1 SGDLS and CDR2 YYNGEE. This CDR3 spans 18 amino acids. Filled out from reference TRBV9 and TRBJ1-6, the complete variable domain reads DSGVTQTPKHLITATGQRVTLRCSPRSGDLSVYWYQQSLDQGLQFLIQYYNGEERAKGNILERFSAQQFPDLHSELNLSSLELGDSALYFCASSPGIGGSSYNSPLHFGNGTRLTVT.

The genes are TRBV6-5 and TRBJ1-5, with TRBD1 matching 10 bases. J was trimmed by 6 bases and V by 6 bases; bases with no gene match: 5. The CDR3 totals 14 residues. The germline gives CDR1 MNHEY, CDR2 SVGAGI. Here the CDR3 reads CASRGQGRLQPQHF. The CDR3 coding sequence is TGTGCCAGCAGGGGACAGGGGCGGCTTCAGCCCCAGCATTTT.

The J gene is TRBJ1-1, the V gene TRBV7-8; D perhaps matches TRBD1 (6 bases). CDR1 and CDR2 (germline): SGHVS, FQNEAQ. The CDR3 sequence is 16 residues long. V was clipped by 0 bases and J by 10 bases, with 21 bases between them. The CDR3 DNA reads as TGTGCCAGCAGCTTAGCGGGGGTTGGACGACGACAGGTAGCTTTCTTT. Amino acids: CASSLAGVGRRQVAFF.

J is TRBJ1-1 and V is TRBV18; D perhaps matches TRBD1 (5 bases). This CDR3 has 16 amino acids. The germline CDR1 and CDR2 sequences are KGHSH and LQKENI. Trimming removed 0 bases from V and 6 bases from J, with 17 bases in between. The chain's CDR3 is CASSPPGVTQNSEAFF. The CDR3 DNA sequence: TGTGCCAGCTCACCACCAGGGGTGACTCAGAATTCTGAAGCTTTCTTT.

This chain connects TRBV7-8 to TRBJ2-3; 15 bases are shared with TRBD2. The CDR3 covers 17 residues. Per germline, CDR1 SGHVS and CDR2 FQNEAQ. V gave up 5 bases and J gave up 2 bases; unmatched junction bases: 5. CDR3 residues: CASSARTSGGATDTQYF. CDR3 sequence (DNA): TGTGCCAGCAGCGCCAGGACTAGCGGGGGGGCCACAGATACGCAGTATTTT.

This chain uses TRBV5-1 with TRBJ2-7, with D possibly matching TRBD2 (5 bases). The germline CDR1 and CDR2 sequences are SGHRS and YFSETQ. V lost 2 bases to trimming and J lost 6 bases, with 9 bases between them. The CDR3 sequence is 12 residues long. The CDR3 reads CASSFEGGEQYV. In DNA, the CDR3 is TGCGCCAGCAGCTTCGAGGGTGGCGAGCAGTACGTC.

The gene calls are TRBV27 and TRBJ1-3; 7 nucleotides agree with TRBD1. Germline loops: CDR1 MNHEY, CDR2 SMNVEV (reference sequence). Trimming removed 2 bases from V and 2 bases from J; junction bases left unmatched: 9. CDR3 length: 17 amino acids. DNA for the CDR3: TGTGCCAGCAGTTTAAACTCAGGGGGTTGGGCTGGAAACACCATATATTTT. This sequence encodes CASSLNSGGWAGNTIYF.

The rearrangement joins TRBV20-1 to TRBJ2-1; possibly TRBD2 for D (7 bases). Germline lookup yields CDR1 DFQATT and CDR2 SNEGSKA (reference sequence). Between the trimmed V and J ends, which lost 3 bases and 12 bases, there was a span of 21 bases. The CDR3 has 14 amino acids. CDR3 nucleotide sequence: TGCAGTGCTAGTTACCAGCGGGGCGGGGGCGTGCAGTTCTTC. It specifies CSASYQRGGGVQFF.

V usage is TRBV19 and J usage is TRBJ1-1, with 7 positions matching TRBD1. The length of the CDR3 is 14 residues. Germline CDR1 and CDR2: LNHDA and SQIVND (reference sequence). The ends lost 3 bases at V and 5 bases at J; junction bases unmatched: 6. Here the CDR3 DNA reads TGTGCCAGTAGTATTGTTGGCAGGGGGACTGAAGCTTTCTTT. Amino acids: CASSIVGRGTEAFF.

V and J are TRBV9 and TRBJ2-1, with D possibly being TRBD1 (6 bases). CDR1 and CDR2 from the germline V gene are SGDLS and YYNGEE. The CDR3 runs to 12 residues. Trimming stripped 6 bases from V and 6 bases from J, with 10 bases between. In nucleotides, the CDR3 is TGTGCCAGCAACGGACAGCTCAATGAGCAGTTCTTC. Translating gives CASNGQLNEQFF.

The chain recombines TRBV2 with TRBJ1-4, with a tentative D call TRBD1 (6 bases). Trimming removed 3 bases at V and 7 bases at J, with 12 bases between. Germline V lookup: CDR1 SNHLY, CDR2 FYNNEI. The CDR3 has 14 residues. CDR3 amino acids: CASSEAGAVEKLFF. The CDR3 DNA reads TGTGCCAGCAGTGAGGCGGGGGCAGTTGAAAAACTGTTTTTT.

In its sample, this clone was seen once. The chain carries TRBV7-2 and TRBJ1-1; D is perhaps TRBD1 (5 bases). Trimming removed 2 bases from V and 4 bases from J, with 11 bases in between. The CDR3 extends over 14 amino acids. Germline CDR1 and CDR2: SGHTA and FQGNSA. The CDR3 nucleotides read TGTGCCAGCAGCTTACTACCGGGGGGCACTGAAGCTTTCTTT. It specifies CASSLLPGGTEAFF.